The 8 T cell receptor beta chains presented below share a single source sample, sequenced in a study of T cells after yellow fever vaccination. Each CDR3 protein is one row after TCRdb ran MiXCR on the 5' RACE reads. The sample consists of tens of thousands of distinct CDR3 sequences, roughly 5% of them appearing once. The specimen was PBMCs, either bulk or a sorted T-cell subset (CD4+, CD8+, memory, or dextramer-sorted; not recorded which), collected roughly 45 days after the first yellow fever vaccination. Source of these receptors: a man in his late teens or twenties who received the YFV17D yellow fever vaccine.

There are many counts of this clonotype. The chain carries TRBV5-6 and TRBJ2-7; D possibly uses TRBD1 or TRBD2 (5 bases each). Germline assignment: CDR1 SGHDT and CDR2 YYEEEE. The ends were cut back, 3 bases at V and 3 bases at J, with 16 bases in the middle. The CDR3 spans 15 residues. CDR3 DNA sequence: TGTGCCAGCAGCTCCGGACCGGGACCCCGCTACGAGCAGTACGTC. Translating gives CASSSGPGPRYEQYV.

The table lists this clonotype with many counts. The chain carries TRBV7-3 and TRBJ2-2; TRBD2 might be the D (5 bases). CDR3 length: 16 residues. Trimming took off 7 bases at V and 1 base at J, with 16 bases between the two ends. Germline values: CDR1 SGHTA, CDR2 FQGTGA. The CDR3 is CASTFERIQNTGELFF. The DNA of the CDR3 is TGTGCCAGCACCTTCGAGCGGATTCAGAACACCGGGGAGCTGTTTTTT.

This clonotype came up a few times. Just one base apart from a much larger clone, this may be a read error. The chain has TRBV5-1 and TRBJ1-6; D is ambiguous. Germline V CDR1 and CDR2: SGHRS, YFSETQ. The CDR3 is 13 amino acids. The CDR3 loop reads CASSSEVDSHLHF. In DNA form, the CDR3 reads TGCGCCAGCAGCTCGGAGGTAGACTCACACCTCCACTTT.

This clonotype was detected ten times or more. The chain recombines TRBV11-3 with TRBJ2-7; TRBD1 aligns across 7 bases. The CDR3 sequence is 13 residues long. V shed 0 bases, J shed 6 bases, and the junction held 2 bases outside the gene matches. From germline, CDR1 is SGHNT and CDR2 YENEEA. CDR3 protein: CASSLESGGEQYF. The CDR3 coding sequence is TGTGCCAGCAGCTTAGAGTCAGGGGGCGAGCAGTACTTC.

This clonotype was counted many times. The chain combines TRBV29-1 with TRBJ2-5; no clear D. CDR3 length equals 10 residues. V was pared by 4 bases and J by 1 base, with 1 base between. Germline V CDR1 and CDR2: SQVTM, ANQGSEA. The chain's CDR3 is CSVGQETQYF. The CDR3 DNA is TGCAGCGTTGGCCAAGAGACCCAGTACTTC.

Many counts were recorded for this clonotype. The chain combines TRBV19 with TRBJ2-2; the match to TRBD1 covers 11 bases. In germline, CDR1 is LNHDA, CDR2 SQIVND (reference sequence). This CDR3 comprises 14 residues. Trimming removed 7 bases from V and 3 bases from J; junction bases left unmatched: 1. The CDR3 is CASKGQGDTGELFF. The CDR3 DNA reads as TGTGCCAGTAAGGGACAGGGGGACACCGGGGAGCTGTTTTTT.

This clonotype was counted at least ten times. This chain links TRBV20-1 with TRBJ2-2; 13 positions agree with TRBD2. Germline V gene data show CDR1 as DFQATT and CDR2 as SNEGSKA (reference sequence). The CDR3 runs 18 residues. The J segment lost 2 bases and the V segment lost 1 base, leaving 7 bases of the junction unmatched. CDR3 sequence reads: CSARGTSGGGSNTGELFF. Here the CDR3 DNA reads TGCAGTGCTAGAGGGACTAGCGGGGGTGGAAGCAACACCGGGGAGCTGTTTTTT.

This clonotype occurred many times. The chain uses TRBV15 and TRBJ2-1, with 9 nucleotides matching TRBD2. Trimming removed 5 bases from V and 4 bases from J; junction bases left unmatched: 6. From germline, CDR1 is LNHNV and CDR2 YYDKDF (reference sequence). The CDR3 spans 15 residues. CDR3 loop: CATSLGLADYNEQFF. The CDR3 DNA reads TGTGCCACCAGCCTGGGACTAGCAGATTACAATGAGCAGTTCTTC.